The 26 T cell receptor beta chains below come from one sample, sequenced in a study of blood T cell repertoires in COVID-19. The assay was immunoSEQ multiplex PCR, and TCRdb's table has in-frame clones only and misses some. The sample lists about 120,000 clones; about 88% were seen once. Sequencing was carried out using peripheral blood. The receptors originated from an elderly woman with acute or convalescent COVID-19.

V and J are TRBV19 and TRBJ1-6; D call uncertain. The germline V gene encodes CDR1 LNHDA and CDR2 SQIVND (reference sequence). The CDR3 covers 13 residues. The V gene lost 6 bases and the J gene lost 4 bases, with 7 bases spanning the gap. CDR3 in amino acids: CASRPGYNSPLHF. The CDR3 DNA sequence: TGTGCCAGTAGGCCAGGTTATAATTCACCCCTCCACTTT.

The V and J genes are TRBV7-3 and TRBJ2-2, with D maybe TRBD2 (5 bases). The CDR3 is 14 residues long. The germline CDR1 and CDR2 sequences are SGHTA and FQGTGA. V dropped 1 base and J dropped 5 bases, with 8 bases sitting between them. The chain's CDR3 is CASSLIGETGELFF. In DNA, the CDR3 is TGTGCCAGCAGCTTAATCGGGGAAACCGGGGAGCTGTTTTTT.

The chain joins TRBV4-3 to TRBJ2-5; no clear D. The germline CDR1 and CDR2 sequences are LGHNA and YSLEER. V lost 0 bases, J lost 5 bases, and 13 bases lay in between. The CDR3 runs to 15 residues. The CDR3 loop is CASSQDAVAMETQYF. In DNA form, the CDR3 reads TGCGCCAGCAGCCAAGACGCGGTAGCCATGGAGACCCAGTACTTC.

The chain links TRBV11-1 to TRBJ2-1; 9 nucleotides match TRBD2. The CDR3 extends over 16 amino acids. Trimming at V came to 2 bases and at J to 9 bases, leaving 11 bases not matched to a gene. The germline V gene encodes CDR1 SGHAT and CDR2 FQDESV (reference sequence). The DNA of the CDR3 is TGTGCCAGCAGCTTATCGAAGACTAGCGGAGACAGTGAGCAGTTCTTC. Encoded protein: CASSLSKTSGDSEQFF.

The V gene is TRBV6-2 or TRBV6-3, the J gene TRBJ2-5, with D uncertain. Germline V gene sequence: CDR1 MNHEY, CDR2 SVGEGT. The CDR3 has 16 amino acids. With 4 bases removed from V and 0 bases from J, the gap between germline ends came to 15 bases. The CDR3: CASSWALLPYQETQYF. CDR3 nucleotide sequence: TGTGCCAGCAGTTGGGCCCTTCTCCCGTACCAAGAGACCCAGTACTTC.

V and J are TRBV3-1 (or the pseudogene TRBV3-2) and TRBJ2-5, with 10 bases aligning to TRBD2. The CDR3 extends over 17 amino acids. V was clipped by 4 bases and J by 5 bases; unmatched bases: 13. Germline V lookup: CDR1 LGHDT, CDR2 YNNKEL (reference sequence). The CDR3 DNA is TGTGCCAGCAGCCCTACTAGGGCTAGCGGGAGAGGTGAGACCCAGTACTTC. It codes for CASSPTRASGRGETQYF.

This clone was counted only a few times. The J gene is TRBJ2-1, the V gene TRBV27, with TRBD2 as a possible D gene (6 bases). From germline, CDR1 is MNHEY and CDR2 SMNVEV (reference sequence). Trimming removed 8 bases at V and 7 bases at J, with 21 bases between. This CDR3 is 15 amino acids long. This CDR3 reads CASQFAGTSINEQFF. The CDR3 DNA sequence: TGTGCCAGCCAGTTTGCGGGAACATCGATAAATGAGCAGTTCTTC.

The J gene is TRBJ2-1, the V gene TRBV10-2, with TRBD2 matching over 11 bases. CDR1 is WSHSY and CDR2 is SAAADI in the germline V gene. V was clipped by 7 bases and J by 6 bases; unmatched bases: 5. The CDR3 is 14 amino acids. DNA of the CDR3: TGCGCCAGCACTTTTAGCGGGAGGGCCAATGAGCAGTTCTTC. Protein: CASTFSGRANEQFF.

J is TRBJ2-1 and V is TRBV7-9; D is possibly TRBD2 (5 bases). V was cut by 0 bases and J by 7 bases, with 10 bases left in between. Germline V gene data show CDR1 as SEHNR and CDR2 as FQNEAQ (reference sequence). CDR3 length: 14 residues. CDR3 nucleotides: TGTGCCAGCAGCTTAGCCCGGACTGGGAATGAGCAGTTCTTC. Its translation: CASSLARTGNEQFF.

The CDR3 DNA is TGTGCCAGCAGCCTCTTTCGCAGCTCAGGGTACCAAGAGACCCAGTACTTC. Translation: CASSLFRSSGYQETQYF. The chain uses TRBV5-4 and TRBJ2-5; possible D gene TRBD1, 5 bases. From germline, CDR1 is SGHNT and CDR2 YYREEE (reference sequence). The CDR3 is made up of 17 amino acids. Trimming removed 4 bases from V and 0 bases from J, with 19 bases in between.

This chain uses TRBV28 with TRBJ1-1; maybe TRBD1 (5 bases). Per germline, CDR1 MDHEN and CDR2 SYDVKM. The CDR3 consists of 14 residues. V shed 5 bases and J shed 5 bases, with 15 bases lying between them. The CDR3 DNA is TGTGCCAGCAGTCCCTCTGGGGGGGGAACTGAAGCTTTCTTT. Residues: CASSPSGGGTEAFF.

The chain employs TRBV5-5 and TRBJ2-7; 11 positions match TRBD2. The CDR3 is 16 amino acids. J lost 3 bases, V lost 4 bases, and 9 bases had no gene match. In germline, CDR1 is SGHKS, CDR2 YYEKEE (reference sequence). The CDR3 region has the DNA TGTGCCAGCAGCCGCGGACTAGCGGGTACCCTCTACGAGCAGTACTTC. It codes for CASSRGLAGTLYEQYF.

This clone was observed a single time. The chain links TRBV6-5 to TRBJ1-5; 7 nucleotides match TRBD1. Germline values: CDR1 MNHEY, CDR2 SVGAGI. V was clipped by 6 bases and J by 8 bases; unmatched bases: 10. This CDR3 contains 14 residues. CDR3 nucleotide sequence: TGTGCCAGCAGCCGGAGACAGGGAATAGAGCCCCAGCATTTT. Residues: CASSRRQGIEPQHF.

The chain is built from TRBV19 and TRBJ2-5; tentative D call: TRBD1 (6 bases). V was shortened by 1 base and J by 5 bases, with 11 bases between the two germline ends. The V gene's germline CDR1 is LNHDA and CDR2 SQIVND (reference sequence). The CDR3 contains 14 residues. CDR3 nucleotides: TGTGCCAGTAGTATAGTGGGGGCGCGGGAGACCCAGTACTTC. It yields the protein CASSIVGARETQYF. The entire variable domain, with the rest obtained from reference TRBV19 and TRBJ2-5, is as follows: DGGITQSPKYLFRKEGQNVTLSCEQNLNHDAMYWYRQDPGQGLRLIYYSQIVNDFQKGDIAEGYSVSREKKESFPLTVTSAQKNPTAFYLCASSIVGARETQYFGPGTRLLVL.

This rearrangement joins TRBV19 to TRBJ2-3; 9 bases map to TRBD1. The CDR3 has 18 amino acids. Germline CDR1 and CDR2: LNHDA and SQIVND (reference sequence). With V trimmed by 4 bases and J by 3 bases, 14 bases remained unmatched. The CDR3 coding sequence is TGTGCCAGTAGTACCCGACTCACAACAGGGGGCAGGACAGATACGCAGTATTTT. Translating it yields CASSTRLTTGGRTDTQYF.

The chain uses TRBV9 and TRBJ1-2; D perhaps matches TRBD1 (5 bases). This CDR3 is built from 14 residues. Trimming cost V 7 bases and J 4 bases, with 17 bases left between them. Germline V CDR1 and CDR2: SGDLS, YYNGEE. Here the CDR3 reads CASERSGRAYGYTF. The CDR3 DNA follows: TGTGCCAGCGAGCGCTCCGGCAGGGCCTATGGCTACACCTTC.

The J gene is TRBJ2-5, the V gene TRBV15, with TRBD2 matching 13 bases. Germline V gene data show CDR1 as LNHNV and CDR2 as YYDKDF (reference sequence). This CDR3 is built from 16 residues. Losses at the gene ends were 4 bases for V and 5 bases for J; bases not matched to a gene: 7. The CDR3 sequence is CATSTGLAGAGETQYF. The CDR3 nucleotides read TGTGCCACCAGCACCGGACTAGCGGGAGCCGGGGAGACCCAGTACTTC.

The rearrangement uses TRBV3-1 (or the pseudogene TRBV3-2) and TRBJ2-3; D gene ambiguous. The V gene lost 4 bases and the J gene lost 2 bases, with 16 bases spanning the gap. CDR3 length: 16 residues. Germline assignment: CDR1 LGHDT and CDR2 YNNKEL (reference sequence). DNA of the CDR3: TGTGCCAGCAGCCTTAGTCTCACCCGACTCACAGATACGCAGTATTTT. Amino acids: CASSLSLTRLTDTQYF.

The rearrangement joins TRBV28 to TRBJ1-2; 7 bases line up with TRBD1. Germline V gene data show CDR1 as MDHEN and CDR2 as SYDVKM. This CDR3 is 13 amino acids long. Unmatched junction bases numbered 4, after V lost 5 bases and J lost 4 bases. The CDR3 DNA reads TGTGCCAGCAGTAAAGGGGGCAGCTATGGCTACACCTTC. The encoded protein is CASSKGGSYGYTF.

This clone was seen only once. CDR3 nucleotide sequence: TGCAGCGTTGAGTCGGGTTACGAGCAGTACTTC. This encodes CSVESGYEQYF. The V gene is TRBV29-1, the J gene TRBJ2-7; no definite D call. Germline V gives CDR1 SQVTM, CDR2 ANQGSEA. CDR3 length: 11 amino acids. V dropped 3 bases and J dropped 4 bases, with 7 bases sitting between them.

A single count supports this clone. The chain combines TRBV5-1 with TRBJ1-4, with a weak D call TRBD1 (6 bases). V lost 5 bases to trimming and J lost 3 bases, with 20 bases between them. CDR3 length: 17 residues. Germline CDR1 SGHRS, CDR2 YFSETQ. This CDR3 is CASRPPIPGAPNEKLFF. The CDR3 DNA reads TGCGCCAGCAGACCGCCCATCCCAGGGGCCCCTAATGAAAAACTGTTTTTT.

This clone was found a few times. The rearrangement joins TRBV5-4 to TRBJ2-2; the match to TRBD1 covers 10 bases. From germline, CDR1 is SGHNT and CDR2 YYREEE (reference sequence). CDR3 length: 19 residues. V dropped 0 bases and J dropped 6; count of bases not matched to a gene: 14. The CDR3 nucleotides read TGTGCCAGCAGCTTGGGGGCACCCCGACAGGGGGCTAGAGCCGGGGAGCTGTTTTTT. Translated, it gives CASSLGAPRQGARAGELFF. Full variable domain (rest looked up from reference TRBV5-4 and TRBJ2-2): ETGVTQSPTHLIKTRGQQVTLRCSSQSGHNTVSWYQQALGQGPQFIFQYYREEENGRGNFPPRFSGLQFPNYSSELNVNALELDDSALYLCASSLGAPRQGARAGELFFGEGSRLTVL.

The CDR3 region is CASSDSRDRGKEQYF. DNA for the CDR3: TGTGCCAGCAGCGATAGCCGGGACAGGGGCAAAGAGCAGTACTTC. The chain recombines TRBV7-9 with TRBJ2-7; 10 bases are shared with TRBD1. This CDR3 has 15 residues. From germline, CDR1 is SEHNR and CDR2 FQNEAQ (reference sequence). The ends lost 5 bases at V and 7 bases at J; junction bases unmatched: 11.

V and J are TRBV27 and TRBJ1-6; TRBD1 matches 7 bases. CDR3 length: 20 residues. The V and J ends lost 2 bases and 0 bases, in that order; junction bases with no gene match: 13. Germline lookup yields CDR1 MNHEY and CDR2 SMNVEV (reference sequence). CDR3 in amino acids: CASSLHGVRDRVSYNSPLHF. The CDR3 DNA sequence: TGTGCCAGCAGTTTACATGGGGTCCGGGACAGAGTCTCCTATAATTCACCCCTCCACTTT.

This chain joins TRBV4-2 and TRBJ1-5; 11 nucleotides match TRBD1. J lost 4 bases, V lost 1 base, and 3 bases had no gene match. Germline V lookup: CDR1 LGHNA, CDR2 YNFKEQ. This CDR3 contains 16 residues. The CDR3 reads CASSQGTGGLNQPQHF. The CDR3 DNA is TGTGCCAGCAGCCAAGGGACAGGGGGCCTGAATCAGCCCCAGCATTTT.

The rearrangement links TRBV5-5 to TRBJ1-2; perhaps TRBD1 as D (5 bases). The CDR3 runs to 15 residues. V dropped 4 bases and J dropped 4 bases, with 17 bases sitting between them. Germline lookup yields CDR1 SGHKS and CDR2 YYEKEE (reference sequence). The CDR3 spells CASSRDSGDVYGYTF. CDR3 nucleotides: TGTGCCAGCAGCAGGGACTCCGGAGATGTCTATGGCTACACCTTC.